The source of this TCR beta chain is a study of blood T cell repertoires in COVID-19. Study at large: Whether acute or convalescent, the COVID-19 samples came from the United States, Italy and Spain. Nucleic acid was either cDNA or gDNA, and it came from T cells, B-cell-depleted T cells, or PBMCs.

This clone was seen once. In the original workflow: Cell counts per sample came from amplifying reference gene primers. Data came from immunoSEQ multiplex PCR; TCRdb stores just in-frame clones and leaves some out. V, J and clone size are taken as reported in that table, and D and trimming were inferred from the DNA itself. The sample has about 120,000 clones; around four fifths are singletons. V dropped 1 base and J dropped 4 bases, with 11 bases sitting between them. This CDR3 is built from 15 residues. Germline values: CDR1 SGHVS, CDR2 FNYEAQ. This chain connects TRBV7-6 to TRBJ2-1; perhaps TRBD2 as D (6 bases). Specimen: peripheral blood. This TCR came from a human donor in a cohort sampled during active COVID-19. DNA for the CDR3: TGTGCCAGCAGCTTAGACGGGGGAGGATACAATGAGCAGTTCTTC. This sequence encodes CASSLDGGGYNEQFF.